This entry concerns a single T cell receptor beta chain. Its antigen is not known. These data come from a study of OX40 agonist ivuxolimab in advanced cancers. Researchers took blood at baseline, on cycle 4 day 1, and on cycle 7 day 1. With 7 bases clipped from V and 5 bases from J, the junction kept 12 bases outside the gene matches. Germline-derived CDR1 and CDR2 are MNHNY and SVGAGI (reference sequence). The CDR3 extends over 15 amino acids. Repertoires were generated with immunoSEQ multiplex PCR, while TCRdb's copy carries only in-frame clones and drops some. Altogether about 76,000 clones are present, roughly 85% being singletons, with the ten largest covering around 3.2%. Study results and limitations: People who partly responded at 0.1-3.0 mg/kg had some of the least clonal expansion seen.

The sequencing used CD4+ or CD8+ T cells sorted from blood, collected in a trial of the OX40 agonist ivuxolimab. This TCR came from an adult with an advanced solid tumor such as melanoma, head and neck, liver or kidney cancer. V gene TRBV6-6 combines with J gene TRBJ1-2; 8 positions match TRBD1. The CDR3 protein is CASTSGGRTGYGYTF. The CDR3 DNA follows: TGTGCCAGCACCTCTGGGGGGCGGACAGGGTATGGCTACACCTTC.